A single sample is the source of the 23 T cell receptor beta chains below, sequenced in a study of T cells after yellow fever vaccination. TCRdb reanalysed the 5' RACE reads using MiXCR and keeps one entry per CDR3 protein. The sample comprises around 65,000 distinct CDR3 sequences, 5.9% of which are singletons, and under 2.5% rests with the top ten. Specimen: CD4+ T cells sorted from PBMCs, collected around 14 days after the first yellow fever vaccination. Receptors originate from a man younger than 30 who received the YFV17D yellow fever vaccine.

This clonotype was picked up many times. The chain links TRBV4-3 to TRBJ1-1; D is ambiguous. The CDR3 loop spans 13 amino acids. The V gene's germline CDR1 is LGHNA and CDR2 YSLEER. With 0 bases removed from V and 7 bases from J, the gap between germline ends came to 9 bases. This CDR3 reads CASSQDYGSEAFF. The CDR3 region has the DNA TGCGCCAGCAGCCAAGATTATGGCAGTGAAGCTTTCTTT.

On this clonotype itself: Given a much more abundant clone one base away, this may be a read error. V gene TRBV4-1 combines with J gene TRBJ2-7; D unclear. This CDR3 comprises 15 residues. The germline V gene encodes CDR1 MGHRA and CDR2 YSYEKL. The germline V and J ends were trimmed by 0 bases and 2 bases, with 11 bases remaining between them. As DNA, the CDR3 is TGCGCCAGCAGCCAAGAGGAGTTGCTCACCTACGAGCAGTACGTC. It is translated as CASSQEELLTYEQYV.

Ten or more counts support this clonotype. The chain carries TRBV10-3 and TRBJ1-5, with TRBD1 as a possible D gene (6 bases). Germline V gene data show CDR1 as ENHRY and CDR2 as SYGVKD. CDR3 length: 13 residues. Trimming pared 8 bases from V and 3 bases from J, leaving 11 bases between. DNA for the CDR3: TGTGCCATCGTACAGGGACTCAATCAGCCCCAGCATTTT. Amino acid sequence: CAIVQGLNQPQHF.

This clonotype was detected many times. The chain is built from TRBV27 and TRBJ1-2; D uncertain. CDR1 is MNHEY, CDR2 SMNVEV, per germline (reference sequence). The CDR3 spans 13 residues. The germline V and J ends were trimmed by 6 bases and 2 bases, with 10 bases remaining between them. The CDR3 coding sequence is TGTGCCAGCAGCCTGACGGGAAACTATGGCTACACCTTC. This encodes CASSLTGNYGYTF.

This clonotype was seen ten or more times. The gene calls are TRBV9 and TRBJ2-1, with 8 positions matching TRBD2. This CDR3 is 13 amino acids long. CDR1 is SGDLS, CDR2 YYNGEE, per germline. J gave up 6 bases and V 7 bases, and 6 bases lay outside the gene matches. DNA for the CDR3: TGTGCCAGCGCGGGACTAGTTGGCAATGAGCAGTTCTTC. This sequence encodes CASAGLVGNEQFF. The full variable domain, with the rest looked up from reference TRBV9 and TRBJ2-1, is DSGVTQTPKHLITATGQRVTLRCSPRSGDLSVYWYQQSLDQGLQFLIQYYNGEERAKGNILERFSAQQFPDLHSELNLSSLELGDSALYFCASAGLVGNEQFFGPGTRLTVL.

There are many counts of this clonotype. The V gene is TRBV5-1, the J gene TRBJ2-3; maybe TRBD1 (5 bases). Per germline, CDR1 SGHRS and CDR2 YFSETQ. V was cut by 0 bases and J by 3 bases, with 11 bases left in between. The CDR3 length is 15 residues. As DNA, the CDR3 is TGCGCCAGCAGCTTGGGCACAGGTGGGACAGATACGCAGTATTTT. This sequence encodes CASSLGTGGTDTQYF.

Many counts were recorded for this clonotype. In DNA form, the CDR3 reads TGTGCCAGCACCGAACCCAGGGGGAACTATGGCTACACCTTC. It codes for CASTEPRGNYGYTF. The chain links TRBV6-2 or TRBV6-3 to TRBJ1-2, with TRBD1 matching over 7 bases. CDR1 and CDR2 (germline): MNHEY, SVGEGT. Trimming took 7 bases from V and 2 from J; bases not matched to a gene: 7. The CDR3 length is 14 residues.

This clonotype was counted many times. The chain uses TRBV6-6 and TRBJ1-1, with unresolved D. The V and J ends lost 0 bases and 6 bases respectively, with 8 bases between them. Germline values: CDR1 MNHNY, CDR2 SVGAGI (reference sequence). The CDR3 is 13 residues long. The CDR3 region has the DNA TGTGCCAGCAGTTACTCGTCTATCCCTGAAGCTTTCTTT. This translates into CASSYSSIPEAFF.

There are many counts of this clonotype. This rearrangement joins TRBV12-3 or TRBV12-4 to TRBJ1-5; no firm D call. The CDR3 extends over 14 amino acids. Trimming left V 2 bases short and J 1 base short, with 6 bases between. The CDR3 coding sequence is TGTGCCAGCAGTTTAAGAGTAAGCAATCAGCCCCAGCATTTT. It specifies CASSLRVSNQPQHF.

This clonotype was observed many times. The gene calls are TRBV7-2 and TRBJ2-7; no clear D. Per the germline V gene, CDR1 is SGHTA and CDR2 is FQGNSA. Trimming took 5 bases from V and 4 from J, leaving 12 bases between them. The CDR3 runs to 13 residues. The CDR3 here is CASSLSPLYEQYF. CDR3 bases: TGTGCCAGCAGCCTTTCACCACTTTACGAGCAGTACTTC.

This clonotype has at least ten counts. Mismatch with germline at one junction end may stem from a read error. The CDR3: CASSLALDRRYGYTF. The CDR3 region has the DNA TGTGCCAGCAGTCTAGCCCTTGACAGACGCTATGGCTACACCTTC. The rearrangement uses TRBV12-3 or TRBV12-4 and TRBJ1-2, with D maybe TRBD1 (5 bases). CDR3 length equals 15 residues.

This clonotype was observed at least ten times. The gene calls are TRBV7-2 and TRBJ1-2; the D is unclear. The length of the CDR3 is 14 residues. Per germline, CDR1 SGHTA and CDR2 FQGNSA. V dropped 5 bases and J dropped 8 bases, with 18 bases sitting between them. This CDR3 is CASSPPPNTNGYTF. CDR3 sequence (DNA): TGTGCCAGCAGCCCCCCTCCCAATACGAACGGCTACACCTTC.

This clonotype was seen at least ten times. The chain has TRBV29-1 and TRBJ1-2; no firm D call. The V gene lost 6 bases and the J gene lost 5 bases, with 13 bases spanning the gap. The CDR3 sequence is 12 residues long. Looked up from germline, CDR1 is SQVTM and CDR2 is ANQGSEA. CDR3 DNA: TGCAGCGTGGCGAGGACGGGGTATGGCTACACCTTC. Amino acids: CSVARTGYGYTF.

This clonotype came up many times. This chain uses TRBV5-1 with TRBJ1-5; D remains unclear. Per the germline V gene, CDR1 is SGHRS and CDR2 is YFSETQ. The ends were cut back, 0 bases at V and 0 bases at J, with 7 bases in the middle. CDR3 length: 15 amino acids. In DNA form, the CDR3 reads TGCGCCAGCAGCTTGGAACCATATAGCAATCAGCCCCAGCATTTT. It codes for CASSLEPYSNQPQHF. The variable domain in full, completed from reference TRBV5-1 and TRBJ1-5, reads KAGVTQTPRYLIKTRGQQVTLSCSPISGHRSVSWYQQTPGQGLQFLFEYFSETQRNKGNFPGRFSGRQFSNSRSEMNVSTLELGDSALYLCASSLEPYSNQPQHFGDGTRLSIL.

The rearrangement uses TRBV5-4 and TRBJ2-2; 10 bases line up with TRBD2. Germline V lookup: CDR1 SGHNT, CDR2 YYREEE (reference sequence). The CDR3 runs to 19 residues. The junction had 9 bases not matched to a gene; V was cut back by 1 base and J by 0 bases. The CDR3 nucleotides are TGTGCCAGCAGCTTGCCTAGCGGGGGACTATCCGCGAACACCGGGGAGCTGTTTTTT. As protein: CASSLPSGGLSANTGELFF.

This clonotype came up many times. The chain combines TRBV29-1 with TRBJ2-7; 7 nucleotides agree with TRBD1. The CDR3 has 13 residues. Germline V gene data show CDR1 as SQVTM and CDR2 as ANQGSEA. V was pared by 7 bases and J by 6 bases, with 12 bases of the junction left unmatched. The CDR3 DNA reads as TGCAGCGCCATAAGTGACAGGGTCGGCGAGCAGTACTTC. This encodes CSAISDRVGEQYF.

In this sample, this clonotype turned up once. The chain links TRBV9 to TRBJ2-5; 8 nucleotides line up with TRBD1. The CDR3 is 18 amino acids. Germline V CDR1 and CDR2: SGDLS, YYNGEE. V was clipped by 0 bases and J by 1 base; unmatched bases: 11. The CDR3 loop reads CASSVGGPGTGAQETQYF. DNA for the CDR3: TGTGCCAGCAGCGTAGGAGGGCCGGGGACAGGAGCCCAAGAGACCCAGTACTTC.

In its sample, this clonotype was seen many times. The chain carries TRBV18 and TRBJ2-1, with no clear D. In germline, CDR1 is KGHSH, CDR2 LQKENI. The ends were cut back, 0 bases at V and 8 bases at J, with 5 bases in the middle. The length of the CDR3 is 12 residues. The CDR3 region has the DNA TGTGCCAGCTCACCACCGTCGGATGAGCAGTTCTTC. Translation: CASSPPSDEQFF. Drawing the rest from reference TRBV18 and TRBJ2-1, the complete variable domain is NAGVMQNPRHLVRRRGQEARLRCSPMKGHSHVYWYRQLPEEGLKFMVYLQKENIIDESGMPKERFSAEFPKEGPSILRIQQVVRGDSAAYFCASSPPSDEQFFGPGTRLTVL.

In this sample, this clonotype turned up many times. This sequence joins TRBV9 and TRBJ2-3, with D possibly being TRBD2 (6 bases). The CDR3 consists of 14 residues. CDR1 and CDR2 from the germline V gene are SGDLS and YYNGEE. Trimming removed 4 bases from V and 0 bases from J, with 9 bases in between. The DNA for the CDR3 is TGTGCCAGCAGCCCAGGGACTAGCACAGATACGCAGTATTTT. It translates to CASSPGTSTDTQYF. The complete variable domain, with remaining parts taken from reference TRBV9 and TRBJ2-3, reads DSGVTQTPKHLITATGQRVTLRCSPRSGDLSVYWYQQSLDQGLQFLIQYYNGEERAKGNILERFSAQQFPDLHSELNLSSLELGDSALYFCASSPGTSTDTQYFGPGTRLTVL.

This clonotype showed up many times. The chain joins TRBV5-1 to TRBJ1-2; D might be TRBD1 (6 bases). V shed 1 base and J shed 2 bases, with 15 bases lying between them. Per the germline V gene, CDR1 is SGHRS and CDR2 is YFSETQ. The CDR3 runs 16 residues. The CDR3 bases are TGCGCCAGCAGCTTGTACGGAGGGGGTGGAAACTATGGCTACACCTTC. Translation: CASSLYGGGGNYGYTF.

This clonotype was counted many times. The rearrangement joins TRBV7-9 to TRBJ1-1; unclear D gene. The ends were cut back, 6 bases at V and 4 bases at J, with 15 bases in the middle. The CDR3 loop spans 14 amino acids. Germline V gene lookup returns CDR1 SEHNR and CDR2 FQNEAQ (reference sequence). This chain's CDR3 is CASSPSGSRTEAFF. CDR3 sequence (DNA): TGTGCCAGCAGTCCGAGCGGGTCTCGCACTGAAGCTTTCTTT.

This clonotype has ten or more counts. The V and J genes are TRBV6-2 or TRBV6-3 and TRBJ2-1; a weak D match, TRBD2 (6 bases). The CDR3 runs to 13 residues. V was clipped by 8 bases and J by 8 bases, with 16 bases between them. CDR1 and CDR2 from the germline V gene are MNHEY and SVGEGT. The CDR3: CASAATPGDEQFF. CDR3 bases: TGTGCCAGCGCGGCGACTCCGGGGGATGAGCAGTTCTTC.

The sample holds many counts of this clonotype. The rearrangement links TRBV12-3 or TRBV12-4 to TRBJ2-2; no clear D gene. This CDR3 is 12 amino acids long. Between the trimmed V and J ends, which lost 5 bases and 3 bases, there was a span of 4 bases. The CDR3 here is CASSPDTGELFF. The CDR3 region has the DNA TGTGCCAGCAGTCCCGACACCGGGGAGCTGTTTTTT.